What follows are 13 T cell receptor beta chains derived from one specimen sequenced in a study of cytotoxic CD8 clonotypes in ibrutinib-treated CLL. Assay used: immunoSEQ multiplex PCR; TCRdb lists only in-frame clones, some missing. Of 65,000 to 90,000 clones listed, roughly 80% were seen once; the top ten hold 35% to 45%. Sequenced material: PBMCs, taken after 24 months of ibrutinib treatment. The receptors here all came from a human donor with chronic lymphocytic leukemia.

The V and J genes are TRBV18 and TRBJ2-1; TRBD1 matches 9 bases. Germline-derived CDR1 and CDR2 are KGHSH and LQKENI. CDR3 length equals 15 residues. Losses at the gene ends were 4 bases for V and 5 bases for J; bases not matched to a gene: 6. The CDR3 DNA reads TGTGCCAGCTCACTACAGGGGGCACTCCACAATGAGCAGTTCTTC. Translated, it gives CASSLQGALHNEQFF.

This sequence joins TRBV5-6 and TRBJ2-3; D is unclear. The CDR3 totals 10 residues. Trimming cost V 7 bases and J 6 bases, with 6 bases left between them. The germline gives CDR1 SGHDT, CDR2 YYEEEE. In DNA form, the CDR3 reads TGTGCCAGCGGTAGGGATACGCAGTATTTT. Its protein is CASGRDTQYF.

The rearrangement links TRBV19 to TRBJ2-7, with 9 bases aligning to TRBD2. From germline, CDR1 is LNHDA and CDR2 SQIVND (reference sequence). The CDR3 loop spans 16 amino acids. V dropped 5 bases and J dropped 5; count of bases not matched to a gene: 13. The CDR3 loop reads CASSSRGSGSVDEQYF. The CDR3 DNA sequence: TGTGCCAGTAGTTCCCGGGGTAGCGGGAGTGTCGACGAGCAGTACTTC.

The J gene is TRBJ2-5, the V gene TRBV4-1; no reliable D call. Trimming cost V 1 base and J 4 bases, with 7 bases left between them. The V gene's germline CDR1 is MGHRA and CDR2 YSYEKL. This CDR3 has 13 amino acids. The CDR3 nucleotides are TGCGCCAGCAGCCAAGTTCCCGGAGAGACCCAGTACTTC. Amino acids: CASSQVPGETQYF.

The rearrangement joins TRBV5-1 to TRBJ2-3; 7 bases are a match to TRBD1. Trimming cost V 5 bases and J 6 bases; bases outside gene matches: 9. The germline V gene has CDR1 SGHRS and CDR2 YFSETQ. The CDR3 is 14 residues long. The CDR3 DNA sequence: TGCGCCAGCAGACAGGTACAGGGGCAGGATACGCAGTATTTT. Translation gives CASRQVQGQDTQYF. Full variable domain (rest looked up from reference TRBV5-1 and TRBJ2-3): KAGVTQTPRYLIKTRGQQVTLSCSPISGHRSVSWYQQTPGQGLQFLFEYFSETQRNKGNFPGRFSGRQFSNSRSEMNVSTLELGDSALYLCASRQVQGQDTQYFGPGTRLTVL.

The chain joins TRBV28 to TRBJ1-3, with unresolved D. There are 17 residues in the CDR3. The V end lost 3 bases, the J end lost 0 bases, and 15 bases lay between the germline ends. CDR1 is MDHEN and CDR2 is SYDVKM in the germline V gene. CDR3 region: CASSFVRPNHSGNTIYF. DNA of the CDR3: TGTGCCAGCAGTTTTGTCAGACCGAACCACTCTGGAAACACCATATATTTT.

V usage is TRBV19 and J usage is TRBJ2-5; TRBD2 aligns across 9 bases. CDR1 LNHDA and CDR2 SQIVND come from the germline V gene (reference sequence). The CDR3 extends over 14 amino acids. V lost 4 bases and J lost 1; bases outside the gene matches: 1. The CDR3 coding sequence is TGTGCCAGTAGTACGACTAGCGGCCAAGAGACCCAGTACTTC. This codes for CASSTTSGQETQYF.

The genes are TRBV9 and TRBJ2-1, with D possibly being TRBD1 or TRBD2 (5 bases each). The CDR3 is 16 amino acids. The V gene's germline CDR1 is SGDLS and CDR2 YYNGEE. The V end lost 3 bases, the J end lost 8 bases, and 21 bases lay between the germline ends. CDR3 bases: TGTGCCAGCAGCGCGACCGGGACGCCGATTAGGGATGAGCAGTTCTTC. Translating gives CASSATGTPIRDEQFF.

The gene calls are TRBV18 and TRBJ1-2; D remains ambiguous. V was cut by 1 base and J by 8 bases, with 20 bases left in between. CDR1 and CDR2 from the germline V gene are KGHSH and LQKENI. This CDR3 is 16 amino acids long. CDR3 DNA: TGTGCCAGCTCACCACGGGTCGGCAGCACCATGAGGGGCTACACCTTC. Protein: CASSPRVGSTMRGYTF.

The rearrangement uses TRBV28 and TRBJ2-1, with D maybe TRBD2 (5 bases). V was pared by 10 bases and J by 0 bases, with 22 bases between. The length of the CDR3 is 17 residues. Germline CDR1 and CDR2: MDHEN and SYDVKM. DNA for the CDR3: TGTGCCACTACGGACTCCGGTACTCCGAGCTCCTACAATGAGCAGTTCTTC. This translates into CATTDSGTPSSYNEQFF.

This sequence joins TRBV19 and TRBJ2-1, with D tentatively TRBD1 or TRBD2 (5 bases each). Germline CDR1 is LNHDA and CDR2 is SQIVND (reference sequence). V lost 7 bases and J 2 bases, leaving 15 bases between the germline ends. The CDR3 spans 15 residues. The CDR3 sequence: CASTMGLATYNEQFF. The CDR3 region has the DNA TGTGCCAGTACTATGGGGCTAGCCACCTACAATGAGCAGTTCTTC.

The chain combines TRBV5-1 with TRBJ2-5; TRBD1 matches at 7 bases. J gave up 5 bases and V 5 bases, and 21 bases lay outside the gene matches. The CDR3 consists of 18 residues. Germline loops: CDR1 SGHRS, CDR2 YFSETQ. DNA of the CDR3: TGCGCCAGCAGTCTACCAGGATATGGGGGCGACAGGGCGGAGACCCAGTACTTC. This translates into CASSLPGYGGDRAETQYF.

CDR3 residues: CASSLEGPAYNEQFF. CDR3 nucleotides: TGCGCCAGCAGCTTGGAGGGGCCTGCCTACAATGAGCAGTTCTTC. The genes are TRBV5-1 and TRBJ2-1; tentative D call: TRBD1 (5 bases). Germline CDR1 SGHRS, CDR2 YFSETQ. The CDR3 is 15 amino acids. The V end lost 0 bases, the J end lost 2 bases, and 9 bases lay between the germline ends. Complete variable domain (other parts from reference TRBV5-1 and TRBJ2-1): KAGVTQTPRYLIKTRGQQVTLSCSPISGHRSVSWYQQTPGQGLQFLFEYFSETQRNKGNFPGRFSGRQFSNSRSEMNVSTLELGDSALYLCASSLEGPAYNEQFFGPGTRLTVL.